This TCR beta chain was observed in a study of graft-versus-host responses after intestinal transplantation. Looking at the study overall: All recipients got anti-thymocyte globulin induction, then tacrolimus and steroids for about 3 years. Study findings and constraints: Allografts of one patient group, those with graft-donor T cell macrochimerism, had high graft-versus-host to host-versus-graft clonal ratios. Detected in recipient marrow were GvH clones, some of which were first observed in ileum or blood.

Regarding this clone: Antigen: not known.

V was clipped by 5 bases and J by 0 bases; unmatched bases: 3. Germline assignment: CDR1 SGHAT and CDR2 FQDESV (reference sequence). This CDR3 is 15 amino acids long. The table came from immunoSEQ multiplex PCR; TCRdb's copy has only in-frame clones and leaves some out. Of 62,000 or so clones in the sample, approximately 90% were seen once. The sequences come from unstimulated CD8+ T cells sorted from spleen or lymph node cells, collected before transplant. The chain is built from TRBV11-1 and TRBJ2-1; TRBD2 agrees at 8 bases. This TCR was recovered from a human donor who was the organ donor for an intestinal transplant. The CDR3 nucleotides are TGTGCCAGCAGCCCACTAGCGGACTCCTACAATGAGCAGTTCTTC. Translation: CASSPLADSYNEQFF. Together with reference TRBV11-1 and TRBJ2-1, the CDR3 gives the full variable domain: EAEVAQSPRYKITEKSQAVAFWCDPISGHATLYWYRQILGQGPELLVQFQDESVVDDSQLPKDRFSAERLKGVDSTLKIQPAELGDSAMYLCASSPLADSYNEQFFGPGTRLTVL.